Presented here are 6 T cell receptor beta chains from one specimen sequenced in a study of blood T cell repertoires in COVID-19. The data were produced by immunoSEQ multiplex PCR, yet TCRdb's version contains in-frame clones alone and is incomplete. The sample includes approximately 77,000 clones, approximately 90% of them seen just once. The sequencing input was peripheral blood. The receptor source for this set is a man younger than 45 with acute or convalescent COVID-19.

The chain couples TRBV5-1 to TRBJ1-4; 9 bases are a match to TRBD1. The J segment lost 7 bases and the V segment lost 3 bases, leaving 4 bases of the junction unmatched. Germline CDR1 reads SGHRS; CDR2 reads YFSETQ. The CDR3 runs to 14 residues. The CDR3: CASSSGTGREKLFF. In DNA form, the CDR3 reads TGCGCCAGCAGCTCAGGGACAGGGCGTGAAAAACTGTTTTTT.

V and J are TRBV5-6 and TRBJ1-5, with D unresolved. Germline lookup yields CDR1 SGHDT and CDR2 YYEEEE. Trimming left V 1 base short and J 0 bases short, with 8 bases between. This CDR3 has 15 amino acids. The DNA for the CDR3 is TGTGCCAGCAGCTTGAATAGTTTTAGCAATCAGCCCCAGCATTTT. As protein: CASSLNSFSNQPQHF.

This clone has just a few counts. V and J are TRBV2 and TRBJ2-1; weak D call: TRBD2 (5 bases). Trimming pared 9 bases from V and 3 bases from J, leaving 15 bases between. The germline gives CDR1 SNHLY, CDR2 FYNNEI. CDR3 size: 14 residues. The CDR3 DNA follows: TGTGCCAGTCTTCGGGGAGTAGGCTACAATGAGCAGTTCTTC. Translated, it gives CASLRGVGYNEQFF.

The chain employs TRBV12-5 and TRBJ1-5; possible D gene TRBD1, 5 bases. The V gene's germline CDR1 is LGHNT and CDR2 FRNRAP. This CDR3 is built from 13 residues. Deletions cut 3 bases from V and 4 bases from J, with 7 bases between. CDR3 bases: TGTGCTAGTGGTTTCTCAGGGAATCAGCCCCAGCATTTT. It translates to CASGFSGNQPQHF.

V is TRBV2 and J is TRBJ1-1; D is possibly TRBD1 (6 bases). This CDR3 comprises 14 residues. Germline V gene sequence: CDR1 SNHLY, CDR2 FYNNEI. V was shortened by 7 bases and J by 0 bases, with 12 bases between the two germline ends. CDR3 residues: CASTQRTVNTEAFF. DNA for the CDR3: TGTGCCAGCACTCAACGGACAGTGAACACTGAAGCTTTCTTT.

The chain combines TRBV11-3 with TRBJ2-2; possibly TRBD2 for D (6 bases). Germline-derived CDR1 and CDR2 are SGHNT and YENEEA. Between the trimmed V and J ends, which lost 2 bases and 7 bases, there was a span of 8 bases. CDR3 length: 13 residues. This chain's CDR3 is CASSLSGVGELFF. CDR3 bases: TGTGCCAGCAGCTTATCGGGGGTCGGGGAGCTGTTTTTT.